What follows is one T cell receptor (beta chain) and its context. This entry belongs to a study of CD8 T cells in Susac syndrome. cDNA came from about 0.5 to 1 ug RNA primed by random hexamers. Multiplex immunoSEQ PCR targeted 54 Vbeta and 13 Jbeta TCR beta segments. One entry per CDR3 protein, called by TCRdb with MiXCR from the immunoSEQ multiplex PCR reads. This sample yields 400,000 or so distinct CDR3 sequences, of which about 85% are seen a single time; 0.12% belongs to the top ten. CDR3 length equals 15 residues. The V end lost 0 bases, the J end lost 7 bases, and 15 bases lay between the germline ends. Germline V gene sequence: CDR1 MGHRA, CDR2 YSYEKL. Negative isolation yielded the CD8+ and CD4+ T cells, while FACS enriched the TEMRA cells.

Sequencing was done on a sample of CD8+ T cells from PBMCs. This chain uses TRBV4-1 with TRBJ1-2; D perhaps matches TRBD1 (6 bases). The sequence was obtained from a human donor with multiple sclerosis. Written as DNA, the CDR3 is TGCGCCAGCAGCCAAGATCCAGGGGATCAATCTGGCTACACCTTC. This sequence encodes CASSQDPGDQSGYTF.